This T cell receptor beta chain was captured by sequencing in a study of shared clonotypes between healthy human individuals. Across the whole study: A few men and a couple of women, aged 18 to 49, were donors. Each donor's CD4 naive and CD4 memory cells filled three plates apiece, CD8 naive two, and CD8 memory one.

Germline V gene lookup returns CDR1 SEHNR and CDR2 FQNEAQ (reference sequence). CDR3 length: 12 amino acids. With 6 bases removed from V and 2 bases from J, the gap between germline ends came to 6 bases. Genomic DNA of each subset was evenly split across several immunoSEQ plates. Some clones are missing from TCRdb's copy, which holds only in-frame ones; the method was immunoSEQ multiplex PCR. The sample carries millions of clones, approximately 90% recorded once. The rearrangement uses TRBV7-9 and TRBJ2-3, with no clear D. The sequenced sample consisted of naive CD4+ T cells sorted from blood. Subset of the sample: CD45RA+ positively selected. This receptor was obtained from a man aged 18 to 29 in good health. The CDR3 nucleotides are TGTGCCAGCAGTTGGGTCACAGATACGCAGTATTTT. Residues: CASSWVTDTQYF.